The 17 T cell receptor beta chains below all came from one sample that was sequenced in a study of shared clonotypes between healthy human individuals. Sequencing was performed with immunoSEQ multiplex PCR; in TCRdb, only in-frame clones are kept and a portion is missing. Among over 1.4 million clones, around 97% were seen once, and the ten largest hold roughly 1.2%. The sample consisted of naive CD4+ T cells sorted from blood. As for subset: CD45RA+ positively selected. Receptor source: a man aged 30 to 45 in good health.

The chain combines TRBV5-1 with TRBJ2-5, with TRBD1 as a possible D gene (6 bases). Germline V gives CDR1 SGHRS, CDR2 YFSETQ. Trimming shortened V by 1 base and J by 1 base, and 11 bases separated the two germline ends. CDR3 length: 15 residues. DNA of the CDR3: TGCGCCAGCAGCTTGTTGGGACATACCCAAGAGACCCAGTACTTC. Translated, it gives CASSLLGHTQETQYF.

The chain joins TRBV28 to TRBJ1-2; D possibly corresponds to TRBD1 (5 bases). The CDR3 consists of 11 residues. The germline V gene encodes CDR1 MDHEN and CDR2 SYDVKM. V lost 5 bases, J lost 14 bases, and 15 bases lay in between. The CDR3 sequence: CASSGTPGLTF. CDR3 DNA sequence: TGTGCCAGCAGTGGGACCCCGGGTTTAACCTTC.

The chain combines TRBV18 with TRBJ2-5; D is perhaps TRBD1 (6 bases). The CDR3 length is 15 residues. V was cut by 1 base and J by 4 bases, with 13 bases left in between. Germline assignment: CDR1 KGHSH and CDR2 LQKENI. Here the CDR3 reads CASSPRGRGTETQYF. The CDR3 DNA is TGTGCCAGCTCACCACGGGGGCGTGGGACAGAGACCCAGTACTTC.

The chain has TRBV9 and TRBJ2-2; D not certain. V was shortened by 7 bases and J by 0 bases, with 10 bases between the two germline ends. Germline values: CDR1 SGDLS, CDR2 YYNGEE. The CDR3 length is 14 residues. The CDR3 sequence is CASSQISNTGELFF. CDR3 nucleotides: TGTGCCAGCTCCCAGATTTCGAACACCGGGGAGCTGTTTTTT.

This sequence joins TRBV27 and TRBJ1-5, with no clear D. Trimming cost V 5 bases and J 0 bases, with 14 bases left between them. The length of the CDR3 is 16 residues. Per the germline V gene, CDR1 is MNHEY and CDR2 is SMNVEV (reference sequence). As DNA, the CDR3 is TGTGCCAGCAGTAGCAGGACGGGTTCTAGCAATCAGCCCCAGCATTTT. This translates into CASSSRTGSSNQPQHF.

V is TRBV19 and J is TRBJ2-3; 9 nucleotides match TRBD2. Germline CDR1 and CDR2: LNHDA and SQIVND (reference sequence). The CDR3 is 17 residues long. The V segment lost 7 bases and the J segment 3 bases; nucleotides outside the gene matches: 14. CDR3 residues: CASIKGGRALSTDTQYF. CDR3 in DNA: TGTGCCAGTATTAAGGGCGGGAGGGCCCTCTCTACAGATACGCAGTATTTT.

This clone was detected only once. This chain joins TRBV2 and TRBJ2-5, with D perhaps TRBD2 (5 bases). Between the trimmed V and J ends, which lost 11 bases and 3 bases, there was a span of 13 bases. The germline gives CDR1 SNHLY, CDR2 FYNNEI. The CDR3 runs 12 residues. CDR3 amino acids: CAHSGPKETQYF. The CDR3 nucleotides read TGTGCCCACAGCGGACCCAAAGAGACCCAGTACTTC.

The rearrangement joins TRBV5-1 to TRBJ2-6; 8 nucleotides match TRBD2. The CDR3 sequence is 18 residues long. Unmatched junction bases numbered 6, after V lost 1 base and J lost 0 bases. CDR1 SGHRS and CDR2 YFSETQ come from the germline V gene. CDR3 amino acids: CASSLLSGLGSGANVLTF. CDR3 sequence (DNA): TGCGCCAGCAGCTTGTTGTCGGGACTAGGCTCTGGGGCCAACGTCCTGACTTTC.

The V and J genes are TRBV5-8 and TRBJ1-1; 10 nucleotides match TRBD1. CDR1 is SGHTS and CDR2 is YDEGEE in the germline V gene. J gave up 6 bases and V 0 bases, and 2 bases lay outside the gene matches. This CDR3 has 14 amino acids. CDR3 nucleotides: TGTGCCAGCAGCTTGGGACAGGGGGCCTCTGAAGCTTTCTTT. Translation gives CASSLGQGASEAFF.

V and J are TRBV7-7 and TRBJ2-3; D may be TRBD2 (7 bases). CDR3 length: 16 amino acids. V dropped 5 bases and J dropped 3 bases, with 18 bases sitting between them. The germline V gene encodes CDR1 SSHAT and CDR2 FNYEAQ (reference sequence). The CDR3 bases are TGTGCCAGCAGCCCCGGCCCCAGGGGAGGGACAGATACGCAGTATTTT. This gives the protein CASSPGPRGGTDTQYF.

Details on this clone: Other DNA sequences from this sample encode an identical CDR3 as well. This rearrangement joins TRBV7-9 to TRBJ1-2, with 8 positions matching TRBD1. V lost 5 bases and J lost 3; bases outside the gene matches: 2. Per germline, CDR1 SEHNR and CDR2 FQNEAQ (reference sequence). The CDR3 contains 13 residues. In DNA, the CDR3 is TGTGCCAGCAGCCTGGACAGGGACTATGGCTACACCTTC. Encoded protein: CASSLDRDYGYTF. Drawing the rest from reference TRBV7-9 and TRBJ1-2, the complete variable domain is DTGVSQNPRHKITKRGQNVTFRCDPISEHNRLYWYRQTLGQGPEFLTYFQNEAQLEKSRLLSDRFSAERPKGSFSTLEIQRTEQGDSAMYLCASSLDRDYGYTFGSGTRLTVV.

The chain links TRBV23-1 to TRBJ2-7; D is tentatively TRBD1 or TRBD2 (5 bases each). TRBV23-1 is noted as an ORF with a role that remains uncertain. Trimming pared 4 bases from V and 0 bases from J, leaving 16 bases between. This CDR3 has 16 residues. The CDR3 loop is CASSLGTPRYSYEQYF. The CDR3 region has the DNA TGCGCCAGCAGTCTAGGGACGCCTCGATACTCCTACGAGCAGTACTTC.

The chain combines TRBV7-2 with TRBJ2-3; 7 nucleotides match TRBD1. This CDR3 region has 15 residues. Germline lookup yields CDR1 SGHTA and CDR2 FQGNSA. V lost 4 bases and J lost 3; bases outside the gene matches: 7. CDR3 DNA sequence: TGTGCCAGCAGCTCAGGGGGTTATGGGACAGATACGCAGTATTTT. Translating it yields CASSSGGYGTDTQYF.

The V and J genes are TRBV5-4 and TRBJ2-1, with 10 bases lining up with TRBD2. V was pared by 4 bases and J by 3 bases, with 7 bases of the junction left unmatched. Germline V gives CDR1 SGHNT, CDR2 YYREEE (reference sequence). The CDR3 runs 16 residues. CDR3 nucleotides: TGTGCCAGCAGCGGGGGACTAGCGAACCACTACAATGAGCAGTTCTTC. This gives the protein CASSGGLANHYNEQFF.

Note on this clone: The sample has other DNA sequences that encode this CDR3 too. The rearrangement links TRBV28 to TRBJ2-7, with 9 positions matching TRBD1. The CDR3 sequence is 13 residues long. CDR1 is MDHEN, CDR2 SYDVKM, per germline. Trimming at V came to 6 bases and at J to 6 bases, leaving 6 bases not matched to a gene. The CDR3 region is CASSSGQGAEQYF. DNA of the CDR3: TGTGCCAGCAGCTCGGGACAGGGCGCCGAGCAGTACTTC.

The chain employs TRBV7-3 and TRBJ1-1, with D maybe TRBD1 (5 bases). Per the germline V gene, CDR1 is SGHTA and CDR2 is FQGTGA. The CDR3 covers 15 residues. Trimming took 1 base from V and 0 from J, leaving 9 bases between them. In nucleotides, the CDR3 is TGTGCCAGCAGCTTAATCGGGGCGCTGAACACTGAAGCTTTCTTT. It specifies CASSLIGALNTEAFF. The entire variable domain, with the rest obtained from reference TRBV7-3 and TRBJ1-1, is as follows: GAGVSQTPSNKVTEKGKYVELRCDPISGHTALYWYRQSLGQGPEFLIYFQGTGAADDSGLPNDRFFAVRPEGSVSTLKIQRTERGDSAVYLCASSLIGALNTEAFFGQGTRLTVV.

The chain is built from TRBV4-1 and TRBJ2-3; D call uncertain. This CDR3 region has 13 residues. Germline CDR1 is MGHRA and CDR2 is YSYEKL. V was clipped by 2 bases and J by 6 bases, with 9 bases between them. The CDR3 protein is CASSQQESDTQYF. CDR3 DNA sequence: TGCGCCAGCAGCCAACAAGAATCGGATACGCAGTATTTT.